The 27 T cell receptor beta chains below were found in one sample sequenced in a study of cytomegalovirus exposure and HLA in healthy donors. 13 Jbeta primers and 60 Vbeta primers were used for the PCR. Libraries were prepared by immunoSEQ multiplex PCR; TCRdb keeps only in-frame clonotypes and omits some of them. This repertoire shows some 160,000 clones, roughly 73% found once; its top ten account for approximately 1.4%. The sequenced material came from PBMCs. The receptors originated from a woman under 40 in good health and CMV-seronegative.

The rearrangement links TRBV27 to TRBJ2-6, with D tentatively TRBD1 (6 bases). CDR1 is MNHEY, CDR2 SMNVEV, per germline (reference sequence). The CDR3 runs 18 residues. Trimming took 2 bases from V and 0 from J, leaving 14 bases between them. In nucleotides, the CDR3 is TGTGCCAGCAGTTTAACCCCGGACAGCTTCTCTGGGGCCAACGTCCTGACTTTC. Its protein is CASSLTPDSFSGANVLTF.

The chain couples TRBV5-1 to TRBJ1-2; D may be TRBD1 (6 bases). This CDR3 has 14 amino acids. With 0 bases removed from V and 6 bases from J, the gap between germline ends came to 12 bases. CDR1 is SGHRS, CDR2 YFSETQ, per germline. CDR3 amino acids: CASSLESGGHGYTF. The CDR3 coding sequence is TGCGCCAGCAGCTTGGAATCTGGGGGCCATGGCTACACCTTC.

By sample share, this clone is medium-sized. CDR3 sequence reads: CASSLAVAVSSYEQYF. CDR3 in DNA: TGTGCCAGCAGCTTAGCGGTAGCGGTCTCATCCTACGAGCAGTACTTC. The chain links TRBV7-9 to TRBJ2-7; D possibly corresponds to TRBD2 (6 bases). The CDR3 covers 16 residues. Trimming left V 0 bases short and J 1 base short, with 13 bases between. Germline CDR1 reads SEHNR; CDR2 reads FQNEAQ (reference sequence).

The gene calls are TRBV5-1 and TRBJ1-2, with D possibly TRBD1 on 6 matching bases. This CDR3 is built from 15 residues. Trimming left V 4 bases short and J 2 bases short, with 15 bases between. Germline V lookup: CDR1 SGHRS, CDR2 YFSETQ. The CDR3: CASSRDDRRNYGYTF. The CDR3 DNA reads TGCGCCAGCAGCCGAGATGACAGGAGAAACTATGGCTACACCTTC.

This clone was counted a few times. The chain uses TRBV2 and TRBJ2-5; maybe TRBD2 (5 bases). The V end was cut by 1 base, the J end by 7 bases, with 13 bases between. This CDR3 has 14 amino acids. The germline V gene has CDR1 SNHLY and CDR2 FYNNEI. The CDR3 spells CASSEERTPPTQYF. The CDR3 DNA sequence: TGTGCCAGCAGTGAAGAGCGGACCCCCCCGACCCAGTACTTC.

The CDR3 loop reads CASSGQGSMAEAFF. CDR3 in DNA: TGTGCCAGCAGTGGACAGGGGAGTATGGCTGAAGCTTTCTTT. The chain has TRBV6-1 and TRBJ1-1; 8 positions match TRBD1. V lost 4 bases, J lost 6 bases, and 7 bases stayed unmatched. This CDR3 has 14 amino acids. Germline-derived CDR1 and CDR2 are MNHNS and SASEGT.

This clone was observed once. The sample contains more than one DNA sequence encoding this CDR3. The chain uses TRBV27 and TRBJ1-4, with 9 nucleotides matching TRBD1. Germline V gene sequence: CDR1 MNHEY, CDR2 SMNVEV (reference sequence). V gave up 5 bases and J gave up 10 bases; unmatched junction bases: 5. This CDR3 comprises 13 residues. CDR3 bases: TGTGCCAGCAGTACAGGGGGCGGGGGAAAACTGTTTTTT. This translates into CASSTGGGGKLFF.

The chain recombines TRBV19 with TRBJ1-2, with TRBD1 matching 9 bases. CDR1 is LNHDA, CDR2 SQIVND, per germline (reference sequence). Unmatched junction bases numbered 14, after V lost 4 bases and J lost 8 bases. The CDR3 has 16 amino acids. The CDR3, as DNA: TGTGCCAGTAGTAAGAGGGGGACAGGGAAGGGTCACGGCTACACCTTC. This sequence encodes CASSKRGTGKGHGYTF.

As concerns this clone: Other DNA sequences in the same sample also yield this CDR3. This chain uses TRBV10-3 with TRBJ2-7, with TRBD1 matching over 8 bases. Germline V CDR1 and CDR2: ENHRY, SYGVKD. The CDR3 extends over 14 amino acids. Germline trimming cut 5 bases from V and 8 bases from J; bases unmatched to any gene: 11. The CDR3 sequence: CAISPGGTGPQQYF. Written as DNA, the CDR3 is TGTGCCATCAGTCCTGGGGGGACAGGTCCCCAGCAGTACTTC.

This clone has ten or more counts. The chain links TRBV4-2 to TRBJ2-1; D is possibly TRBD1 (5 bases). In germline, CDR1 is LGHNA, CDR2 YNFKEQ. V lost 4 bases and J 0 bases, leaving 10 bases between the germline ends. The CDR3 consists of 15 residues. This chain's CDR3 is CASSRTQGSYNEQFF. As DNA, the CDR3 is TGTGCCAGCAGCCGTACCCAGGGCTCCTACAATGAGCAGTTCTTC.

CDR3 DNA sequence: TGTGCCATGAGCTTAAATGGGGGGGAGAACACTGAAGCTTTCTTT. Translating gives CAMSLNGGENTEAFF. This chain links TRBV10-3 with TRBJ1-1, with a weak D call TRBD1 (5 bases). Per the germline V gene, CDR1 is ENHRY and CDR2 is SYGVKD. V gave up 9 bases and J gave up 1 base, with 18 bases separating them. CDR3 size: 15 residues.

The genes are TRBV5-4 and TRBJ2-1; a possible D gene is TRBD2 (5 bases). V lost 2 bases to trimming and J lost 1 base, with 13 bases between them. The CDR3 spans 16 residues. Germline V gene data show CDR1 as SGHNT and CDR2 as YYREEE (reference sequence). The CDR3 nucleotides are TGTGCCAGCAGCTTAATGCGGGTCGGGTCCTACAATGAGCAGTTCTTC. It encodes CASSLMRVGSYNEQFF. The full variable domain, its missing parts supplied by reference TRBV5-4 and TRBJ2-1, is ETGVTQSPTHLIKTRGQQVTLRCSSQSGHNTVSWYQQALGQGPQFIFQYYREEENGRGNFPPRFSGLQFPNYSSELNVNALELDDSALYLCASSLMRVGSYNEQFFGPGTRLTVL.

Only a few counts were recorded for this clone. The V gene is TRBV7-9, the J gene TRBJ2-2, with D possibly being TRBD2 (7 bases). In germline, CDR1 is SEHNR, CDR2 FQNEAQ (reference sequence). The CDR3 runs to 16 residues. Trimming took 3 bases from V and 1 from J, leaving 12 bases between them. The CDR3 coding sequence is TGTGCCAGCAGCTTTATGGGGGGGCTGAACACCGGGGAGCTGTTTTTT. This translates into CASSFMGGLNTGELFF. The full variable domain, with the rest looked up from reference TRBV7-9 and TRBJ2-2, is DTGVSQNPRHKITKRGQNVTFRCDPISEHNRLYWYRQTLGQGPEFLTYFQNEAQLEKSRLLSDRFSAERPKGSFSTLEIQRTEQGDSAMYLCASSFMGGLNTGELFFGEGSRLTVL.

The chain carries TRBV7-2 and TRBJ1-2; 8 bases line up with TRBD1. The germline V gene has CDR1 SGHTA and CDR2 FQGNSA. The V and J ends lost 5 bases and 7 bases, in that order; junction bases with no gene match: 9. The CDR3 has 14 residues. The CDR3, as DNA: TGTGCCAGCAGCCCCCGGACAGGGAGTAGTGGCTACACCTTC. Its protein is CASSPRTGSSGYTF.

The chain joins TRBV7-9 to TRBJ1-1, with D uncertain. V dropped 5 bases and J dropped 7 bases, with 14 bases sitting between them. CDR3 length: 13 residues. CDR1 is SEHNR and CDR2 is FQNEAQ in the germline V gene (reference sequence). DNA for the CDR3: TGTGCCAGCAGCCCCGGGGTATGGGATGAAGCTTTCTTT. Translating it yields CASSPGVWDEAFF. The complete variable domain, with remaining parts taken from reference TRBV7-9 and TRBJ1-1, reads DTGVSQNPRHKITKRGQNVTFRCDPISEHNRLYWYRQTLGQGPEFLTYFQNEAQLEKSRLLSDRFSAERPKGSFSTLEIQRTEQGDSAMYLCASSPGVWDEAFFGQGTRLTVV.

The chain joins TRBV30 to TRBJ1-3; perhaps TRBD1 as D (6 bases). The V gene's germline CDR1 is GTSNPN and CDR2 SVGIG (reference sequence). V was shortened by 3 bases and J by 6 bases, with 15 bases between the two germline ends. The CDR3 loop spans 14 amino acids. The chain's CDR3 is CAWSRQAGKNTIYF. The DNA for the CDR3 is TGTGCCTGGAGCCGACAGGCAGGGAAAAACACCATATATTTT. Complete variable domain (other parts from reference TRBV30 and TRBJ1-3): SQTIHQWPATLVQPVGSPLSLECTVEGTSNPNLYWYRQAAGRGLQLLFYSVGIGQISSEVPQNLSASRPQDRQFILSSKKLLLSDSGFYLCAWSRQAGKNTIYFGEGSWLTVV.

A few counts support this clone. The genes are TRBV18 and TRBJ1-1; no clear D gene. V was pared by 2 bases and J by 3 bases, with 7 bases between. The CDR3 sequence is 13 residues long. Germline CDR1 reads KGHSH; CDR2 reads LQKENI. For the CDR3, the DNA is TGTGCCAGCTCACCATCGGGGTACACTGAAGCTTTCTTT. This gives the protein CASSPSGYTEAFF.

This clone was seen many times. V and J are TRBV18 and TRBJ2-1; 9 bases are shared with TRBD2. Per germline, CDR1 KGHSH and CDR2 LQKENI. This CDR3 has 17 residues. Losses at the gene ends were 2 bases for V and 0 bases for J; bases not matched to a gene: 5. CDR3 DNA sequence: TGTGCCAGCTCACCATTTAGCGGGGGCCACTCCTACAATGAGCAGTTCTTC. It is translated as CASSPFSGGHSYNEQFF.

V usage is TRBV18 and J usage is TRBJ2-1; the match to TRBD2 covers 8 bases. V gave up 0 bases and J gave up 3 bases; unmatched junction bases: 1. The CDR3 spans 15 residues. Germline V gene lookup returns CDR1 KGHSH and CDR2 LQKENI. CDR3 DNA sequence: TGTGCCAGCTCACCACCGAGCGGGGGCTACAATGAGCAGTTCTTC. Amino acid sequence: CASSPPSGGYNEQFF. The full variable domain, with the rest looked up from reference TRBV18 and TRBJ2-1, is NAGVMQNPRHLVRRRGQEARLRCSPMKGHSHVYWYRQLPEEGLKFMVYLQKENIIDESGMPKERFSAEFPKEGPSILRIQQVVRGDSAAYFCASSPPSGGYNEQFFGPGTRLTVL.

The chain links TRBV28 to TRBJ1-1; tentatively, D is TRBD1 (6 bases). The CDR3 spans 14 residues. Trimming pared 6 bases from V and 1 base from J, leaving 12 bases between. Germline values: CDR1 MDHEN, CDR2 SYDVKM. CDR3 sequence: CASRTGQPNTEAFF. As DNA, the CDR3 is TGTGCCAGCAGGACCGGACAGCCGAACACTGAAGCTTTCTTT.

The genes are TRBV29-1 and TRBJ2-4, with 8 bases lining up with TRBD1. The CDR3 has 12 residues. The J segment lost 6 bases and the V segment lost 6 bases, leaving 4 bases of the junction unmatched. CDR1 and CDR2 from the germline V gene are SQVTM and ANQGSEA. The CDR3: CSVGQGANIQYF. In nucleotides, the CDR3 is TGCAGCGTAGGACAGGGAGCAAACATTCAGTACTTC.

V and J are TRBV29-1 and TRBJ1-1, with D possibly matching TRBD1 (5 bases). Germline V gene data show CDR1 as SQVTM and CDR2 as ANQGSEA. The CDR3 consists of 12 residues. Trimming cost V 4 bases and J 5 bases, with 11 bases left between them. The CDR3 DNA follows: TGCAGCGTTGGGGGGGGAAGGACTGAAGCTTTCTTT. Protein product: CSVGGGRTEAFF.

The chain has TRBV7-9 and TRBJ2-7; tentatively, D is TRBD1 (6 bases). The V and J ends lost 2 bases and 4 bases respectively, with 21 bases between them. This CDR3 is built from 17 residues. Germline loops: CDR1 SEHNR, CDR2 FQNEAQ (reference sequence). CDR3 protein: CASSLFGQSINSYEQYF. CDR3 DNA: TGTGCCAGCAGCTTATTTGGACAGTCGATAAACTCATACGAGCAGTACTTC.

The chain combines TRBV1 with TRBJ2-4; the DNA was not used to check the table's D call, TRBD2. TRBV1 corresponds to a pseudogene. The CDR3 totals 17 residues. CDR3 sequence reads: CTSSQEARREAKNIQYF. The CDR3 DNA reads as TGCACCAGCAGCCAAGAAGCAAGGCGGGAAGCCAAAAACATTCAGTACTTC.

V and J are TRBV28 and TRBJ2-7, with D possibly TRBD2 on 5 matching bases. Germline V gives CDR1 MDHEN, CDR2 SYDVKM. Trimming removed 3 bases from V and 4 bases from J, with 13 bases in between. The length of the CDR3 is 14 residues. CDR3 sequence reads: CASSFTGSGYEQYF. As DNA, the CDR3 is TGTGCCAGCAGTTTTACGGGGTCGGGTTACGAGCAGTACTTC.

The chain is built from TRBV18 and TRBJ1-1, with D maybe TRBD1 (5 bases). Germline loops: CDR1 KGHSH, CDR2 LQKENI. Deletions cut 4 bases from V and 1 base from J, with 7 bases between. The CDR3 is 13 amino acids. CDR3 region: CASSLTENTEAFF. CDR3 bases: TGTGCCAGCTCACTGACAGAGAACACTGAAGCTTTCTTT.

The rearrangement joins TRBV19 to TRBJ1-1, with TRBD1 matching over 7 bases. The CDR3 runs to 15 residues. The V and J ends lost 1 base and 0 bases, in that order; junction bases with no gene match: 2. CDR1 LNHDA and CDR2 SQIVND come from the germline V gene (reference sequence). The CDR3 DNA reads TGTGCCAGTAGTATAGGACAGGGTTTGAACACTGAAGCTTTCTTT. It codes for CASSIGQGLNTEAFF.